Listed below are T cell receptor beta chains from one sample, sequenced in a study of early T cells in non-severe SARS-CoV-2 infection. TCRdb fed the 5' RACE reads into MiXCR, producing one record per CDR3 protein. The data hold over 50,000 distinct CDR3 sequences, with less than 9.5% observed a single time. The sequenced sample was whole blood. Source of these receptors: an adult who was a healthcare worker with PCR-confirmed SARS-CoV-2 infection or an uninfected control (not recorded which). Each CDR3 is given with its conserved first and last residue. Fields, in order: clone size, J gene, CDR3 length, V gene, D gene, CDR3 DNA, CDR3 protein. The D gene is left open where the match is weak. For some rows the clone size is stated as once, few or many, or as a class when expanded; others skip it.

abundance: -; j_gene: TRBJ1-2; len: 14; v_gene: TRBV29-1; d_gene: TRBD1; CDR3nt: TGCAGCGTTGAAGATTTGTGGACAGGGTATGGCTACACCTTC; CDR3aa: CSVEDLWTGYGYTF
abundance: many; j_gene: TRBJ2-3; len: 15; v_gene: TRBV11-2; d_gene: -; CDR3nt: TGTGCCAGCAGCCAAGAGAGGAGGGGAACAGATACGCAGTATTTT; CDR3aa: CASSQERRGTDTQYF
abundance: -; j_gene: TRBJ2-3; len: 15; v_gene: TRBV12-3/TRBV12-4; d_gene: TRBD2; CDR3nt: TGTGCCAGCAGTAAGGGACTAGTTTGGACAGATACGCAGTATTTT; CDR3aa: CASSKGLVWTDTQYF
abundance: many; j_gene: TRBJ2-5; len: 11; v_gene: TRBV7-9; d_gene: -; CDR3nt: TGTGCCAGCAGCTCCACCGAGACCCAGTACTTC; CDR3aa: CASSSTETQYF
abundance: few; j_gene: TRBJ1-1; len: 14; v_gene: TRBV28; d_gene: -; CDR3nt: TGTGCCAGCATCGGGTGGGGATCGAACACTGAAGCTTTCTTT; CDR3aa: CASIGWGSNTEAFF
abundance: few; j_gene: TRBJ2-3; len: 12; v_gene: TRBV20-1; d_gene: -; CDR3nt: TGCAGTGCTAGAGATCCCACAGATACGCAGTATTTT; CDR3aa: CSARDPTDTQYF
abundance: many; j_gene: TRBJ2-1; len: 15; v_gene: TRBV21-1; d_gene: -; CDR3nt: TGTGCCAGCAGCAAAGCGGGAGTACCCAGGGATGAGCAGTTCTTC; CDR3aa: CASSKAGVPRDEQFF
abundance: -; j_gene: TRBJ1-1; len: 12; v_gene: TRBV30; d_gene: -; CDR3nt: TGTGCCAACCGGAATGGGAACACTGAAGCTTTCTTT; CDR3aa: CANRNGNTEAFF
abundance: few; j_gene: TRBJ2-7; len: 14; v_gene: TRBV20-1; d_gene: -; CDR3nt: TGCAGTGCTAGTAGAGACGGTCGCTCCTACGAGCAGTACTTC; CDR3aa: CSASRDGRSYEQYF
abundance: -; j_gene: TRBJ1-1; len: 12; v_gene: TRBV20-1; d_gene: -; CDR3nt: TGCAGTGCTAGTCACGAGACAGCCGAAGCTTTCTTT; CDR3aa: CSASHETAEAFF
abundance: many; j_gene: TRBJ2-7; len: 19; v_gene: TRBV4-1; d_gene: TRBD2; CDR3nt: TGCGCCAGCAGCCCGAGACCTCCGGGACTAGCGGGGGGGCCTTACGAGCAGTACTTC; CDR3aa: CASSPRPPGLAGGPYEQYF
abundance: many; j_gene: TRBJ1-2; len: 14; v_gene: TRBV28; d_gene: -; CDR3nt: TGTGCCAGCAGTTCAGGGACTGCTAACTATGGCTACACCTTC; CDR3aa: CASSSGTANYGYTF
abundance: many; j_gene: TRBJ1-5; len: 17; v_gene: TRBV21-1; d_gene: -; CDR3nt: TGTGCCAGCAGCCACGGAATGTCCTATATAGGCAATCAGCCCCAGCATTTT; CDR3aa: CASSHGMSYIGNQPQHF
abundance: many; j_gene: TRBJ2-6; len: 13; v_gene: TRBV27; d_gene: -; CDR3nt: TGTGCCAGCAGGGCATCTGGGGCCAACGTCCTGACTTTC; CDR3aa: CASRASGANVLTF
abundance: few; j_gene: TRBJ2-1; len: 12; v_gene: TRBV20-1; d_gene: -; CDR3nt: TGCAGTGCTAGCGAGACCGCAAATGAGCAGTTCTTC; CDR3aa: CSASETANEQFF
abundance: few; j_gene: TRBJ2-5; len: 16; v_gene: TRBV5-1; d_gene: -; CDR3nt: TGCGCCAGCAGCTTTAAGCAGTTTTCGGGGCAAGAGACCCAGTACTTC; CDR3aa: CASSFKQFSGQETQYF
abundance: few; j_gene: TRBJ1-2; len: 15; v_gene: TRBV5-1; d_gene: -; CDR3nt: TGCGCCAGCAGCTTGGCGGGCACCTCTAACTATGGCTACACCTTC; CDR3aa: CASSLAGTSNYGYTF
abundance: many; j_gene: TRBJ2-6; len: 16; v_gene: TRBV28; d_gene: -; CDR3nt: TGTGCCAGCAGTTTACGCAGGGCCTTGAGGGCCAACGTCCTGACTTTC; CDR3aa: CASSLRRALRANVLTF
abundance: -; j_gene: TRBJ1-5; len: 14; v_gene: TRBV2; d_gene: -; CDR3nt: TGTGCCAGCAAGACGGGGACCCCTTTTCAGCCCCAGCATTTT; CDR3aa: CASKTGTPFQPQHF
abundance: few; j_gene: TRBJ2-1; len: 14; v_gene: TRBV3-1; d_gene: -; CDR3nt: TGTGCCAGCAGCCAGGGGTGGGCCTACAATGAGCAGTTCTTC; CDR3aa: CASSQGWAYNEQFF
abundance: -; j_gene: TRBJ2-7; len: 16; v_gene: TRBV3-1; d_gene: TRBD2; CDR3nt: TGTGCCAGCAGCCAAGATATCACTAGCGGGACCTACGAGCAGTACTTC; CDR3aa: CASSQDITSGTYEQYF
abundance: -; j_gene: TRBJ1-5; len: 19; v_gene: TRBV23-1; d_gene: -; CDR3nt: TGCGCCAGCAGTCAATTATTGGGACGGGGAACTTATAGCAATCAGCCCCAGCATTTT; CDR3aa: CASSQLLGRGTYSNQPQHF
abundance: -; j_gene: TRBJ2-5; len: 16; v_gene: TRBV12-3/TRBV12-4; d_gene: TRBD2; CDR3nt: TGTGCCAGCAGCAATTGGGGGGGGACTTTCCAAGAGACCCAGTACTTC; CDR3aa: CASSNWGGTFQETQYF
abundance: many; j_gene: TRBJ2-7; len: 12; v_gene: TRBV14; d_gene: -; CDR3nt: TGTGCCAGCAGCCGAACCCCCTACGAGCAGTACTTC; CDR3aa: CASSRTPYEQYF
abundance: -; j_gene: TRBJ2-1; len: 16; v_gene: TRBV11-2; d_gene: -; CDR3nt: TGTGCCAGCAGCTCATTAGCCGGGAGCTCCTACAATGAGCAGTTCTTC; CDR3aa: CASSSLAGSSYNEQFF
abundance: -; j_gene: TRBJ2-2; len: 16; v_gene: TRBV3-1; d_gene: -; CDR3nt: TGTGCCAGCAGCCATGGGGGTCAACCCAACACCGGGGAGCTGTTTTTT; CDR3aa: CASSHGGQPNTGELFF
abundance: few; j_gene: TRBJ2-1; len: 14; v_gene: TRBV29-1; d_gene: TRBD2; CDR3nt: TGCAGCGTGTTATCGGGACTAGCTCGGGTTGAGCAGTTCTTC; CDR3aa: CSVLSGLARVEQFF
abundance: -; j_gene: TRBJ1-3; len: 15; v_gene: TRBV2; d_gene: -; CDR3nt: TGTGCCAGCAGGGGGACCGACAGCTCTGGAAACACCATATATTTT; CDR3aa: CASRGTDSSGNTIYF
abundance: few; j_gene: TRBJ1-3; len: 15; v_gene: TRBV11-2; d_gene: -; CDR3nt: TGTGCCAGCAGCTTAACCAGGGGTGATGGAAACACCATATATTTT; CDR3aa: CASSLTRGDGNTIYF
abundance: many; j_gene: TRBJ2-7; len: 13; v_gene: TRBV5-1; d_gene: -; CDR3nt: TGCGCCAGCAGCTTACAGACGAACTACGAGCAGTACTTC; CDR3aa: CASSLQTNYEQYF
abundance: few; j_gene: TRBJ2-6; len: 14; v_gene: TRBV7-2; d_gene: -; CDR3nt: TGTGCCAGCAGCTCCCCTGTTGGGGCCAACGTCCTGACTTTC; CDR3aa: CASSSPVGANVLTF
abundance: -; j_gene: TRBJ2-2; len: 15; v_gene: TRBV9; d_gene: -; CDR3nt: TGTGCCAGCAGCGTAGGAGCGGGGAACACCGGGGAGCTGTTTTTT; CDR3aa: CASSVGAGNTGELFF
abundance: many; j_gene: TRBJ1-2; len: 15; v_gene: TRBV4-2; d_gene: -; CDR3nt: TGTGCCAGCAGCCAAGCCGGCCAGGTACCCCATGGCTACACCTTC; CDR3aa: CASSQAGQVPHGYTF
abundance: few; j_gene: TRBJ1-1; len: 14; v_gene: TRBV2; d_gene: -; CDR3nt: TGTGCCAGCAGTGCATCCCCCGGGGACACTGAAGCTTTCTTT; CDR3aa: CASSASPGDTEAFF
abundance: few; j_gene: TRBJ1-1; len: 12; v_gene: TRBV5-6; d_gene: -; CDR3nt: TGTGCCAGCAGCTTTGGGGGGACTGAAGCTTTCTTT; CDR3aa: CASSFGGTEAFF
abundance: -; j_gene: TRBJ2-7; len: 15; v_gene: TRBV5-1; d_gene: TRBD2; CDR3nt: TGCGCCAGCAGCCGAGAGGGCGGGGGCTCCTACGAGCAGTACTTC; CDR3aa: CASSREGGGSYEQYF
abundance: few; j_gene: TRBJ2-1; len: 14; v_gene: TRBV21-1; d_gene: -; CDR3nt: TGTGCCATCGCCCCCCAGCGGGGTTACAATGAGCAGTTCTTC; CDR3aa: CAIAPQRGYNEQFF
abundance: -; j_gene: TRBJ2-1; len: 15; v_gene: TRBV5-1; d_gene: -; CDR3nt: TGCGCCAGCAGCTTGGCCGTGGGCCCCTACAATGAGCAGTTCTTC; CDR3aa: CASSLAVGPYNEQFF
abundance: many; j_gene: TRBJ1-3; len: 15; v_gene: TRBV20-1; d_gene: TRBD1; CDR3nt: TGCAGTGCTAGGAGACAGGGGGCGGTTGGAAACACCATATATTTT; CDR3aa: CSARRQGAVGNTIYF
abundance: few; j_gene: TRBJ2-7; len: 14; v_gene: TRBV15; d_gene: -; CDR3nt: TGTGCCACCAGCAGAGTGCAGGGGAGAAACGAGCAGTACTTC; CDR3aa: CATSRVQGRNEQYF
abundance: -; j_gene: TRBJ2-3; len: 17; v_gene: TRBV4-1; d_gene: TRBD1; CDR3nt: TGCGCCAGCAGCCAACGTCTAGCCCAGGGGGAAAAAGATACGCAGTATTTT; CDR3aa: CASSQRLAQGEKDTQYF
abundance: many; j_gene: TRBJ2-7; len: 12; v_gene: TRBV12-3/TRBV12-4; d_gene: -; CDR3nt: TGTGCCAGCAGCCGGAAAGTCTACGAGCAGTACTTC; CDR3aa: CASSRKVYEQYF
abundance: -; j_gene: TRBJ2-1; len: 13; v_gene: TRBV28; d_gene: TRBD1; CDR3nt: TGTGCCACCCAGGGGGCTGGGTGGAATGAGCAGTTCTTC; CDR3aa: CATQGAGWNEQFF
abundance: -; j_gene: TRBJ1-1; len: 13; v_gene: TRBV24-1; d_gene: -; CDR3nt: TGTGCCACCAGTGATTTCGTGACAGGTGAAGCTTTCTTT; CDR3aa: CATSDFVTGEAFF
abundance: few; j_gene: TRBJ2-6; len: 16; v_gene: TRBV12-3/TRBV12-4; d_gene: TRBD2; CDR3nt: TGTGCCAGCAGTTTAATCGGGGGGAGAGGGGCCAACGTCCTGACTTTC; CDR3aa: CASSLIGGRGANVLTF
abundance: many; j_gene: TRBJ2-1; len: 14; v_gene: TRBV5-6; d_gene: -; CDR3nt: TGTGCCAGCAGCGCGGTAGGGACCGACAATGAGCAGTTCTTC; CDR3aa: CASSAVGTDNEQFF
abundance: -; j_gene: TRBJ1-3; len: 15; v_gene: TRBV6-6; d_gene: -; CDR3nt: TGTGCCAGCACATTCGGGACTCTTGGTGGAAACACCATATATTTT; CDR3aa: CASTFGTLGGNTIYF